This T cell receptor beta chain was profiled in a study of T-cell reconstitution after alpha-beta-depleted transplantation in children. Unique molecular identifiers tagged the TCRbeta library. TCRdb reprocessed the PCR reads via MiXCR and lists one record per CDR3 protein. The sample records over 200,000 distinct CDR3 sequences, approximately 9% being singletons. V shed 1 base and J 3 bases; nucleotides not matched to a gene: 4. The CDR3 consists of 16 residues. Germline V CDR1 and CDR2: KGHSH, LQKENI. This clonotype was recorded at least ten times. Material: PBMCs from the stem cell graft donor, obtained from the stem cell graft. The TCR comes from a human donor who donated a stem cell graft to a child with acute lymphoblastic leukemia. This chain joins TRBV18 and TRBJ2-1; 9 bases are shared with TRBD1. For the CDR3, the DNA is TGTGCCAGCTCACCACAACCGGGACAGGGCTACAATGAGCAGTTCTTC. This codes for CASSPQPGQGYNEQFF.